The sequence of this T cell receptor beta chain was determined in a study of shared clonotypes between healthy human individuals. Whole-study results and caveats: Among donors, sharing of clonotypes was expected to be affected by sequencing depth. On the whole, naive subsets had larger estimated richness than memory subsets had.

In the naive CD8 group, cells lacked CD45RO and were positively selected for CCR7, so terminally differentiated effector memory CD45RA+ cells were left out. Remarks on this clone: Its antigen is not known.

In the original analysis: Filtering was not the same, since immunoSEQ gave junction-only sequences without quality scores. Here immunoSEQ multiplex PCR was the method, and the copy in TCRdb shows in-frame clones only, minus some. The V and J calls and the clone size are those of that table, but D and trimming were determined from the DNA. The table shows about 2 million clones, with approximately 95% occurring only once. Looked up from germline, CDR1 is SGHTA and CDR2 is FQGNSA. V gave up 3 bases and J gave up 4 bases, with 9 bases separating them. CDR3 length equals 13 residues. The source is a young man in good health. V and J are TRBV7-2 and TRBJ1-1, with a possible D match to TRBD1 (5 bases). What was sequenced was naive CD8+ T cells sorted from blood. The CDR3 loop reads CASSLGVITEAFF. In nucleotides, the CDR3 is TGTGCCAGCAGCTTGGGGGTCATCACTGAAGCTTTCTTT. Combining the CDR3 with reference TRBV7-2 and TRBJ1-1 gives the whole variable domain GAGVSQSPSNKVTEKGKDVELRCDPISGHTALYWYRQSLGQGLEFLIYFQGNSAPDKSGLPSDRFSAERTGGSVSTLTIQRTQQEDSAVYLCASSLGVITEAFFGQGTRLTVV.